This entry is about one TCR beta chain. The sample originates from a study of control samples from healthy donors and cancer patients. V was clipped by 2 bases and J by 4 bases, with 19 bases between them. In germline, CDR1 is KGHDR, CDR2 SFDVKD. The CDR3 contains 17 residues. Some clones are missing from TCRdb's copy, which holds only in-frame ones; the method was immunoSEQ multiplex PCR. The sample has fewer than 100,000 clones, 70% to 90% seen once. This clonotype was sampled from a woman aged 45-59 years in good health. Sample: blood. This chain uses TRBV24-1 with TRBJ1-2; D gene uncertain. The CDR3 nucleotides are TGTGCCACCAGTGATTCGAGTAGACGGGGTGAAGGCTATGGCTACACCTTC. It specifies CATSDSSRRGEGYGYTF.